Listed below are T cell receptor beta chains from one sample, sequenced in a study of T cell responses to AZD1222 COVID-19 vaccine. Clones were sequenced by immunoSEQ multiplex PCR, and TCRdb holds only the in-frame ones, with some missing. Of some 120,000 clones detected, about 91% appear once; the ten largest clones hold roughly 1.5%. The sample consisted of peripheral blood, taken 28 days after the second AZD1222 dose. Receptors were obtained from an adult who received the AZD1222 COVID-19 vaccine. The CDR3 runs from the conserved cysteine through the conserved F or W. The D gene is left open where the match is weak. The size field is filled for only some rows; it gives once, few, many or a size class.

d_gene	v_gene	abundance	j_gene	CDR3nt	CDR3aa
NA	TRBV7-9	once	TRBJ1-5	TGTGCCAGCAGCTTAGGACAGTCTAGCAATCAGCCCCAGCATTTT	CASSLGQSSNQPQHF
TRBD2	TRBV5-1	NA	TRBJ2-3	TGCGCCAGCAGCTTAACCGGGACTAGCGAGGCAGATACGCAGTATTTT	CASSLTGTSEADTQYF
NA	TRBV29-1	once	TRBJ2-7	TGCAGCGTTGGGGGGCTCGGCGAGCAGTACTTC	CSVGGLGEQYF
NA	TRBV10-1	NA	TRBJ1-6	TGCGCCAGCAGCTCCGAAAGCTCCTATAATTCACCCCTCCACTTT	CASSSESSYNSPLHF
NA	TRBV10-3	NA	TRBJ2-1	TGTGCCATCAGTGAGTCGTTCACAAGCTCCTACAATGAGCAGTTCTTC	CAISESFTSSYNEQFF
NA	TRBV5-5	NA	TRBJ2-7	TGTGCCAGCAGCTTGGTTAGGGCCCCGTCCTACGAGCAGTACTTC	CASSLVRAPSYEQYF
TRBD1	TRBV10-3	NA	TRBJ1-1	TGTGCCATCAGTGCCACCACAGGGGAGAACACTGAAGCTTTCTTT	CAISATTGENTEAFF
TRBD1	TRBV28	NA	TRBJ1-4	TGTGCCAGCAGACGGACAGGCCAAGAAAAACTGTTTTTT	CASRRTGQEKLFF
NA	TRBV4-1	NA	TRBJ2-1	TGCGCCAGCAGCCAAGTCAATATGGGACTGGGATACAATGAGCAGTTCTTC	CASSQVNMGLGYNEQFF
NA	TRBV7-3	NA	TRBJ1-5	TGTGCCAGCAGCTTAACTGCTTTTCACCTTAGCAATCAGCCCCAGCATTTT	CASSLTAFHLSNQPQHF
TRBD2	TRBV6-5	once	TRBJ2-2	TGTGCCAGCGGGAGGGGAGCGGTAAACACCGGGGAGCTGTTTTTT	CASGRGAVNTGELFF
NA	TRBV28	once	TRBJ2-1	TGTGCCAGCACCCCCGGGGTGGGGTACAATGAGCAGTTCTTC	CASTPGVGYNEQFF
TRBD2	TRBV2	NA	TRBJ2-3	TGTGCCAGCAGGGGACTAGCGGAAGATACGCAGTATTTT	CASRGLAEDTQYF
NA	TRBV7-2	NA	TRBJ2-3	TGTGCCAGCAGCTCCCTCCGGAGCAGGGGAGATACGCAGTATTTT	CASSSLRSRGDTQYF
TRBD1	TRBV29-1	NA	TRBJ2-1	TGCAGCGTAGACCCGCGGACAGGAAGGAATGAGCAGTTCTTC	CSVDPRTGRNEQFF
NA	TRBV7-9	NA	TRBJ1-2	TGTGCCAGCAGCTTCGCCGGGAGAACTAACTATGGCTACACCTTC	CASSFAGRTNYGYTF
TRBD1	TRBV6-1	NA	TRBJ2-7	TGTGCCAGCAGTGAAGCCGTGGGACAGGGTCCCTACGAGCAGTACTTC	CASSEAVGQGPYEQYF
TRBD2	TRBV13	NA	TRBJ2-7	TGTGCCAGCAGCTTAGGGACTAGCGGGGTGAGCTCCTACGAGCAGTACTTC	CASSLGTSGVSSYEQYF
NA	TRBV19	NA	TRBJ2-1	TGTGCCAGTAGTATTCTGGACTCCTACAATGAGCAGTTCTTC	CASSILDSYNEQFF
NA	TRBV7-2	NA	TRBJ1-6	TGTGCCAGCAGCTTAGTGTACGGGCGGGATTATAATTCACCCCTCCACTTT	CASSLVYGRDYNSPLHF
TRBD1	TRBV28	NA	TRBJ1-4	TGTGCCACACAGGGGGATAATGAAAAACTGTTTTTT	CATQGDNEKLFF